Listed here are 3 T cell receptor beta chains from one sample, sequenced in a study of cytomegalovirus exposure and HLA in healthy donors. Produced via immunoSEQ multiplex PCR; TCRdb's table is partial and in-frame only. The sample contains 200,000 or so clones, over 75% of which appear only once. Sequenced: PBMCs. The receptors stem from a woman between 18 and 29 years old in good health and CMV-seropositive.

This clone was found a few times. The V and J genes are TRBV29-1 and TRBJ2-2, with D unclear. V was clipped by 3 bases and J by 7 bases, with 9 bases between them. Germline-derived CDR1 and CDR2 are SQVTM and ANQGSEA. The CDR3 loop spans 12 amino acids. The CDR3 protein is CSVDNGFGELFF. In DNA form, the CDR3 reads TGCAGCGTTGATAACGGGTTCGGGGAGCTGTTTTTT.

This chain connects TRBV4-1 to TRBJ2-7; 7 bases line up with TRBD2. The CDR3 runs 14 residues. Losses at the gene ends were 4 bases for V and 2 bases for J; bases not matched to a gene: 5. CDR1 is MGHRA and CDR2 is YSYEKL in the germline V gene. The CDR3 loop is CASSPTSAAYEQYF. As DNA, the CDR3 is TGCGCCAGCAGCCCCACTAGCGCTGCCTACGAGCAGTACTTC.

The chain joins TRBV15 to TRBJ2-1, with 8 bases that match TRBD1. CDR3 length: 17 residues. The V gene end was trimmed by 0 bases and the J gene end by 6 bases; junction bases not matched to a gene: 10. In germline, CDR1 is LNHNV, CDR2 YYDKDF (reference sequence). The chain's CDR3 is CATSRDTAGQAINEQFF. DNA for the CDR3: TGTGCCACCAGCAGAGACACGGCGGGACAGGCTATCAATGAGCAGTTCTTC.